This TCR beta chain came from a study of blood T cell repertoires in COVID-19. Study details: In each case, the material was cDNA or gDNA derived from T cells, B-cell-depleted T cells, or PBMCs.

Methods used by the authors: Amplification from reference gene primers served as the basis for estimated nucleated cell counts. TCRdb keeps only in-frame clones here, not all; method: immunoSEQ multiplex PCR. That table supplies the V and J calls and clone size; D and trimming were determined from the DNA. Of a few hundred thousand clones detected, roughly 90% appear once; the ten largest clones hold approximately 1.8%. The CDR3 loop spans 13 amino acids. Deletions cut 5 bases from V and 11 bases from J, with 18 bases between. Germline CDR1 reads SGHTA; CDR2 reads FQGNSA. Clinical histories supplied by participants themselves formed the basis of cohort assignment.

The sample was PBMCs or T cells enriched from blood (not recorded which). The chain carries TRBV7-2 and TRBJ1-1; D might be TRBD1 (5 bases). The receptor comes from a woman in her 40s who had recovered from COVID-19. The CDR3 sequence: CASSGSRGTDAFF. The CDR3 DNA sequence: TGTGCCAGCAGCGGTAGTCGGGGGACGGATGCTTTCTTT.